This is a list of T cell receptor beta chains from one sample in a study of radiation and T cells in renal cell carcinoma. Assay: immunoSEQ multiplex PCR; the TCRdb copy retains only in-frame clones and omits some. The data show roughly 130,000 clones, roughly 77% seen once. Sequences were derived from blood, sampled from a patient whose treatment included radiotherapy and nephrectomy. These receptors all come from a woman in her sixties or seventies with renal cell carcinoma. Each CDR3 is given with its conserved first and last residue. The D gene is left open where the match is weak. Rows may omit the clone size; those that give it use once, few, many or a size class.

.	TRBV7-2	.	TRBJ1-2	15	CASSPLPGGLYGYTF	TGTGCCAGCAGTCCCCTCCCGGGCGGACTCTATGGCTACACCTTC
once	TRBV6-5	.	TRBJ1-6	14	CASSTGIYNSPLHF	TGTGCCAGCAGCACAGGGATTTATAATTCACCCCTCCACTTT
.	TRBV7-3	TRBD2	TRBJ2-2	16	CASSLGLAAYTGELFF	TGTGCCAGCAGCCTCGGACTAGCGGCTTACACCGGGGAGCTGTTTTTT
.	TRBV5-8	.	TRBJ1-1	14	CASSGRPGNTEAFF	TGTGCCAGCAGCGGGCGGCCGGGGAACACTGAAGCTTTCTTT
.	TRBV5-1	TRBD1	TRBJ1-5	14	CASSEGARNQPQHF	TGCGCCAGCAGCGAGGGGGCGCGTAATCAGCCCCAGCATTTT
few	TRBV6-1	.	TRBJ1-2	11	CASSARYGYTF	TGTGCCAGCAGCGCCCGCTATGGCTACACCTTC
.	TRBV30	.	TRBJ1-5	12	CAWSGSNQPQHF	TGTGCCTGGAGCGGTAGCAATCAGCCCCAGCATTTT
few	TRBV18	.	TRBJ1-3	10	CATGGNTIYF	TGTGCCACCGGTGGAAACACCATATATTTT
.	TRBV7-9	TRBD2	TRBJ2-1	17	CASSLVVWTSGLNEQFF	TGTGCCAGCAGCTTAGTCGTCTGGACTAGCGGGTTGAATGAGCAGTTCTTC
.	TRBV2	TRBD1	TRBJ1-5	14	CASSGQGANQPQHF	TGTGCCAGCAGCGGACAGGGGGCTAATCAGCCCCAGCATTTT
.	TRBV7-2	TRBD2	TRBJ2-1	16	CASSVLAGGPQNEQFF	TGTGCCAGCAGCGTTCTAGCGGGAGGGCCCCAGAATGAGCAGTTCTTC
once	TRBV7-9	.	TRBJ2-5	15	CASSPRRTSQETQYF	TGTGCCAGCAGCCCCCGGAGGACATCCCAAGAGACCCAGTACTTC
.	TRBV28	TRBD1	TRBJ1-5	15	CASSYLRDRNQPQHF	TGTGCCAGCAGTTACCTACGGGACAGAAATCAGCCCCAGCATTTT
few	TRBV7-2	.	TRBJ1-1	13	CASSATMNTEAFF	TGTGCCAGCAGCGCGACAATGAACACTGAAGCTTTCTTT
once	TRBV25-1	.	TRBJ1-6	13	CASRDIGDSPLHF	TGTGCCAGCAGGGACATAGGGGATTCACCCCTCCACTTT
.	TRBV6-6	.	TRBJ2-3	16	CASSWSWESSTDTQYF	TGTGCCAGCAGTTGGTCCTGGGAATCTAGCACAGATACGCAGTATTTT
.	TRBV7-3	.	TRBJ2-3	14	CASSSKSGADTQYF	TGTGCCAGCAGCTCAAAGTCTGGCGCAGATACGCAGTATTTT
.	TRBV7-6	.	TRBJ2-5	19	CASSHAYSSGGHRRETQYF	TGTGCCAGCAGCCATGCATACTCCTCAGGAGGTCACAGACGAGAGACCCAGTACTTC
.	TRBV19	.	TRBJ2-3	15	CASSIVGTATDTQYF	TGTGCCAGTAGTATAGTCGGGACCGCCACAGATACGCAGTATTTT
.	TRBV18	.	TRBJ2-7	13	CASSPSWESEQYF	TGTGCCAGCTCACCGTCCTGGGAGTCCGAGCAGTACTTC
.	TRBV7-8	TRBD2	TRBJ2-5	16	CASSPGTSGTKETQYF	TGTGCCAGCAGCCCCGGGACTAGCGGGACCAAAGAGACCCAGTACTTC
.	TRBV27	.	TRBJ1-2	16	CASSVQGFSSVYGYTF	TGTGCCAGCAGTGTTCAGGGATTCAGCTCGGTTTATGGCTACACCTTC
many	TRBV6-5	.	TRBJ1-1	15	CASSYYRDRNTEAFF	TGTGCCAGCAGTTACTACCGGGATCGGAACACTGAAGCTTTCTTT
.	TRBV5-1	.	TRBJ2-2	16	CASSLVVGGNTGELFF	TGCGCCAGCAGCTTGGTCGTGGGAGGGAACACCGGGGAGCTGTTTTTT
.	TRBV28	TRBD2	TRBJ2-7	16	CASSPVWTSGSYEQYF	TGTGCCAGCAGTCCGGTTTGGACTAGCGGGAGTTACGAGCAGTACTTC
few	TRBV18	.	TRBJ1-2	13	CASSPGTNYGYTF	TGTGCCAGCTCACCAGGAACGAACTATGGCTACACCTTC
medium-sized	TRBV2	.	TRBJ1-4	13	CASSEGGWEKLFF	TGTGCCAGCAGTGAGGGGGGTTGGGAAAAACTGTTTTTT
many	TRBV10-3	TRBD2	TRBJ2-1	12	CATRTGGDEQFF	TGTGCCACCCGTACGGGAGGGGATGAGCAGTTCTTC
few	TRBV9	.	TRBJ1-1	13	CASSVSRNTEAFF	TGTGCCAGCAGCGTCTCTAGGAACACTGAAGCTTTCTTT
.	TRBV13	.	TRBJ2-3	16	CASSLNGGASTDTQYF	TGTGCCAGCAGCTTGAACGGGGGAGCGAGCACAGATACGCAGTATTTT
.	TRBV10-3	.	TRBJ1-5	15	CAISDSEFSNQPQHF	TGTGCCATCAGTGATTCGGAATTTAGCAATCAGCCCCAGCATTTT
.	TRBV6-1	TRBD1	TRBJ2-1	14	CASSVGTGLDEQFF	TGTGCCAGCAGTGTCGGGACAGGGCTCGATGAGCAGTTCTTC
.	TRBV10-3	TRBD2	TRBJ2-1	19	CAIRGLAGGSPSSYNEQFF	TGTGCCATCAGGGGACTAGCGGGGGGATCCCCTAGCTCCTACAATGAGCAGTTCTTC
.	TRBV6-6	.	TRBJ1-5	14	CASSHTGFEQPQHF	TGTGCCAGCAGCCACACAGGGTTCGAACAGCCCCAGCATTTT
.	TRBV21-1	.	TRBJ2-4	12	CLRDRESNIQYF	TGTCTTCGGGACAGGGAATCAAACATTCAGTACTTC
.	TRBV10-3	TRBD1	TRBJ1-1	16	CAISEFRTGVPTEAFF	TGTGCCATCAGTGAGTTTAGAACAGGGGTCCCCACTGAAGCTTTCTTT
.	TRBV28	TRBD1	TRBJ1-6	14	CASSPGTGNSPLHF	TGTGCCAGCAGTCCGGGGACAGGGAATTCACCCCTCCACTTT
few	TRBV4-2	TRBD1	TRBJ2-7	15	CASSHEQGSIYEQYF	TGTGCCAGCAGCCATGAACAGGGGTCGATCTACGAGCAGTACTTC
.	TRBV6-1	.	TRBJ1-5	14	CASGEGNSNQPQHF	TGTGCCAGCGGTGAGGGGAATAGCAATCAGCCCCAGCATTTT
.	TRBV19	.	TRBJ1-3	15	CASSREWGSGNTIYF	TGTGCCAGTAGTCGCGAGTGGGGCTCTGGAAACACCATATATTTT
.	TRBV5-4	.	TRBJ2-2	15	CASSSGLMNTGELFF	TGTGCCAGCAGCTCGGGACTGATGAACACCGGGGAGCTGTTTTTT
.	TRBV19	.	TRBJ2-7	12	CASSIGVHEQYF	TGTGCCAGTAGTATAGGTGTCCACGAGCAGTACTTC
.	TRBV7-9	.	TRBJ2-2	16	CASGPGGAGDTGELFF	TGTGCCAGCGGACCTGGAGGGGCAGGGGACACCGGGGAGCTGTTTTTT
.	TRBV9	TRBD1	TRBJ1-2	16	CASSTRQGENNYGYTF	TGTGCCAGCAGCACCCGACAGGGGGAGAATAACTATGGCTACACCTTC
.	TRBV29-1	.	TRBJ1-1	14	CSVEETERLEAAFF	TGCAGCGTTGAAGAAACAGAAAGACTAGAAGCGGCTTTCTTT
.	TRBV27	.	TRBJ2-7	14	CASSSAVNSYEQYF	TGTGCCAGCAGTTCGGCTGTAAACTCCTACGAGCAGTACTTC
.	TRBV5-1	TRBD2	TRBJ2-3	16	CASSLESGADTDTQYF	TGCGCCAGCAGCTTGGAAAGCGGGGCCGACACAGATACGCAGTATTTT
.	TRBV6-1	.	TRBJ1-1	13	CASSSGPNTEAFF	TGTGCCAGCAGTTCAGGCCCGAACACTGAAGCTTTCTTT
.	TRBV29-1	TRBD2	TRBJ2-5	15	CSADLRGLAEETQYF	TGCAGCGCCGATTTGCGGGGACTAGCGGAAGAGACCCAGTACTTC
.	TRBV7-9	TRBD1	TRBJ1-1	16	CASTGGQGLKNTEAFF	TGTGCCAGCACTGGGGGACAGGGGTTGAAGAACACTGAAGCTTTCTTT
.	TRBV13	.	TRBJ1-3	15	CASSFIKSSGNTIYF	TGTGCCAGCAGCTTCATCAAGAGCTCTGGAAACACCATATATTTT
.	TRBV9	TRBD2	TRBJ2-4	18	CASSPRTSGTLTKNIQYF	TGTGCCAGCAGCCCCCGGACTAGCGGGACCTTAACCAAAAACATTCAGTACTTC
few	TRBV2	TRBD1	TRBJ2-7	13	CASSRQGAYEQYF	TGTGCCAGCAGTAGACAGGGGGCATACGAGCAGTACTTC
.	TRBV7-9	.	TRBJ2-1	18	CASSLRGWGFSQSSEQFF	TGTGCCAGCAGCTTGAGGGGATGGGGGTTTAGCCAATCTAGTGAGCAGTTCTTC